This T cell receptor (beta chain) was recovered during a study of T-cell reconstitution after alpha-beta-depleted transplantation in children. The CDR3 sequence is 19 residues long. V gave up 0 bases and J gave up 0 bases; unmatched junction bases: 11. The germline V gene encodes CDR1 SGHRS and CDR2 YFSETQ. Molecular barcoding with unique molecular identifiers was used for the TCRbeta library. MiXCR, applied by TCRdb to the PCR reads, yields one record per CDR3 protein. Of about 300,000 distinct CDR3 sequences in the sample, 10% were seen once. There are many counts of this clonotype. Sample: PBMCs, taken before TCRalphabeta/CD19-depleted stem cell transplant. The origin of this receptor is a boy in the first two years of life with acute myeloid leukemia, due to receive a stem cell transplant. The chain combines TRBV5-1 with TRBJ2-2; TRBD2 agrees at 7 bases. CDR3 loop: CASSLGRLWEGPNTGELFF. The DNA of the CDR3 is TGCGCCAGCAGCTTGGGGCGCCTCTGGGAGGGCCCGAACACCGGGGAGCTGTTTTTT.